The T cell receptor (beta chain) under discussion was sequenced for a study of monozygotic twins with inflammatory bowel disease. Study findings and constraints: No discrimination was achieved between different T cell subtypes.

Concerning this clonotype itself: What it recognizes is unknown.

Each donor had more than 2 ml of blood drawn. The CDR3 runs to 15 residues. Germline V gene data show CDR1 as SGHRS and CDR2 as YFSETQ. Template switching appended UMIs that held a 6-nucleotide sample barcode. With approximately 16 and 10 cycles respectively, two nested PCRs were carried out on TCRalpha and TCRbeta cDNA. From the 5' RACE reads, TCRdb lists one entry per CDR3 protein and no DNA. This repertoire includes fewer than 550,000 distinct CDR3 sequences. V usage is TRBV5-1 and J usage is TRBJ2-1; lacking DNA, the TRBD1 call made by TCRdb goes unchecked. The TCR sequence derives from a human donor with ulcerative colitis or Crohn's disease, or a healthy co-twin of an affected twin (not recorded which). The sequenced sample consisted of blood. CDR3 protein: CASSLGTGSYNKQFF.